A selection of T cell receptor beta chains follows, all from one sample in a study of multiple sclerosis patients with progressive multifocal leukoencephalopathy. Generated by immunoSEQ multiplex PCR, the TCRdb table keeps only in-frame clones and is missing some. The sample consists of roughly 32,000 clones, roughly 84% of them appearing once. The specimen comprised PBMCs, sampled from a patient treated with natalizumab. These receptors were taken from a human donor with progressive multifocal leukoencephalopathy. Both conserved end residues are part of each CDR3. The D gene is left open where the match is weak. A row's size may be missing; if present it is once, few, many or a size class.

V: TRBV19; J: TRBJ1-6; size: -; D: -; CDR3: CASRDRTERNSPLHF; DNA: TGTGCCAGTAGAGACAGGACAGAAAGAAATTCACCCCTCCACTTT
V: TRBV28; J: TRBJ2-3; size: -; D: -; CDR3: CASSLFPDSTDTQYF; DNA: TGTGCCAGCAGTTTGTTCCCGGACTCCACAGATACGCAGTATTTT
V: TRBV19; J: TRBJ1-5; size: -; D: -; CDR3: CASSIGGGSQPQHF; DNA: TGTGCCAGTAGTATAGGCGGGGGCAGTCAGCCCCAGCATTTT
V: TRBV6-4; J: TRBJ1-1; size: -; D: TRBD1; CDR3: CASRPLSPRQGARVNTEAFF; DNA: TGTGCCAGCAGGCCACTCTCACCGAGACAGGGGGCGCGGGTGAACACTGAAGCTTTCTTT
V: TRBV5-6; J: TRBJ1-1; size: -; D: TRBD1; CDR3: CASSYDRGRLNTEAFF; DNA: TGTGCCAGCAGCTACGACAGGGGGCGGTTGAACACTGAAGCTTTCTTT
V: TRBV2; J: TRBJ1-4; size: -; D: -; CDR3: CASHRENTNEKLFF; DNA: TGTGCCAGCCACAGGGAAAATACTAATGAAAAACTGTTTTTT
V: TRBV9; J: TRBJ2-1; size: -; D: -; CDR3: CASSVEAAYNEQFF; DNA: TGTGCCAGCAGCGTAGAAGCGGCGTACAATGAGCAGTTCTTC
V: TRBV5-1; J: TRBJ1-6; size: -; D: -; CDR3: CASSLDRNSPLHF; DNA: TGCGCCAGCAGCTTGGACAGGAATTCACCCCTCCACTTT
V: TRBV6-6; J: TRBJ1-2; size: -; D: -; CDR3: CASCLRGSSIYGYTF; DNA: TGTGCCAGTTGTCTTCGGGGGTCCTCAATCTATGGCTACACCTTC
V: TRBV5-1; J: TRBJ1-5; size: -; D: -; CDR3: CASSLLGGNQPQHF; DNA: TGCGCCAGCAGCTTGCTAGGGGGGAATCAGCCCCAGCATTTT
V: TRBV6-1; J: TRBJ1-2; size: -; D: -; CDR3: CASSENSENYGYTF; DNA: TGTGCCAGCAGTGAAAACTCGGAGAACTATGGCTACACCTTC
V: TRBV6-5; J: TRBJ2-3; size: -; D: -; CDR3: CASWPSASTDTQYF; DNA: TGTGCCAGCTGGCCTAGCGCGAGCACAGATACGCAGTATTTT
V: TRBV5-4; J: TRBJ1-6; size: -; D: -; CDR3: CASSPSDSPNSPLHF; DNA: TGTGCCAGCAGTCCTTCCGACAGTCCCAATTCACCCCTCCACTTT
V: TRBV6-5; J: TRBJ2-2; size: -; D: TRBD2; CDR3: CASSWTSGNTGELFF; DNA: TGTGCCAGCAGTTGGACTAGCGGGAACACCGGGGAGCTGTTTTTT
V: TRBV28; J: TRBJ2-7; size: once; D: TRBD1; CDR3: CASSFQGANYEQYF; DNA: TGTGCCAGCAGTTTCCAGGGGGCAAACTACGAGCAGTACTTC